The 23 T cell receptor beta chains below come from one sample, sequenced in a study of cytomegalovirus exposure and HLA in healthy donors. PCR employed 60 Vbeta and 13 Jbeta primers. TCRdb's copy holds only in-frame clones and misses some; the assay was immunoSEQ multiplex PCR. This sample lists roughly 69,000 clones; its ten largest clones have approximately 1.8%. The sequencing input was PBMCs. These receptors were obtained from a woman aged 25 to 39 in good health and CMV-seronegative.

This chain connects TRBV2 to TRBJ1-2, with D perhaps TRBD1 (6 bases). Per germline, CDR1 SNHLY and CDR2 FYNNEI. The germline V and J ends were trimmed by 4 bases and 3 bases, with 12 bases remaining between them. This CDR3 is built from 14 residues. The CDR3 DNA reads TGTGCCAGCAGTGGTACAGGGACCTACTATGGCTACACCTTC. Protein sequence: CASSGTGTYYGYTF.

This chain joins TRBV6-5 and TRBJ1-4; D gene uncertain. Germline V gene lookup returns CDR1 MNHEY and CDR2 SVGAGI. The CDR3 length is 16 residues. Trimming stripped 0 bases from V and 8 bases from J, with 16 bases between. DNA for the CDR3: TGTGCCAGCAGTTACTCGTGGTCTAGCCGTCGGGAAAAACTGTTTTTT. Residues: CASSYSWSSRREKLFF.

The J gene is TRBJ1-2, the V gene TRBV9; 8 bases are a match to TRBD1. The CDR3 sequence is 14 residues long. V trimming: 3 bases; J trimming: 4 bases; junction bases outside the gene matches: 5. Germline V CDR1 and CDR2: SGDLS, YYNGEE. In DNA form, the CDR3 reads TGTGCCAGCAGCGCTCCCGGGACAGGCTATGGCTACACCTTC. This gives the protein CASSAPGTGYGYTF.

The J gene is TRBJ1-5, the V gene TRBV19; no firm D call. The V end was cut by 4 bases, the J end by 3 bases, with 7 bases between. The CDR3 contains 13 residues. CDR1 and CDR2 (germline): LNHDA, SQIVND (reference sequence). CDR3 nucleotides: TGTGCCAGTAGTACCGCAGTCAATCAGCCCCAGCATTTT. It encodes CASSTAVNQPQHF.

The chain is built from TRBV7-9 and TRBJ2-3; 7 bases map to TRBD2. Trimming at V came to 2 bases and at J to 2 bases, leaving 10 bases not matched to a gene. Germline values: CDR1 SEHNR, CDR2 FQNEAQ (reference sequence). CDR3 length equals 17 residues. CDR3 coding DNA: TGTGCCAGCAGCTTATTCAAGCGGGGACTCCACACAGATACGCAGTATTTT. It is translated as CASSLFKRGLHTDTQYF.

The gene calls are TRBV7-9 and TRBJ2-7; D is unresolved. The CDR3 is made up of 11 amino acids. From germline, CDR1 is SEHNR and CDR2 FQNEAQ (reference sequence). V dropped 4 bases and J dropped 2 bases, with 3 bases sitting between them. CDR3: CASSSAYEQYF. The CDR3 nucleotides are TGTGCCAGCAGCTCCGCCTACGAGCAGTACTTC.

This chain links TRBV9 with TRBJ2-1; D is uncertain. Trimming shortened V by 0 bases and J by 4 bases, and 11 bases separated the two germline ends. CDR3 length: 15 residues. CDR1 SGDLS and CDR2 YYNGEE come from the germline V gene. As DNA, the CDR3 is TGTGCCAGCAGCGTAGGGCTAGAAACGTACAATGAGCAGTTCTTC. This sequence encodes CASSVGLETYNEQFF.

The chain uses TRBV18 and TRBJ2-3; D unclear. This CDR3 has 16 amino acids. Germline CDR1 and CDR2: KGHSH and LQKENI. V lost 7 bases, J lost 1 base, and 18 bases lay in between. The CDR3, as DNA: TGTGCCAGCTACGACCCCCCCGGAGTGGGCACAGATACGCAGTATTTT. It codes for CASYDPPGVGTDTQYF. The full variable domain, its missing parts supplied by reference TRBV18 and TRBJ2-3, is NAGVMQNPRHLVRRRGQEARLRCSPMKGHSHVYWYRQLPEEGLKFMVYLQKENIIDESGMPKERFSAEFPKEGPSILRIQQVVRGDSAAYFCASYDPPGVGTDTQYFGPGTRLTVL.

This chain links TRBV18 with TRBJ2-3, with 8 bases fitting TRBD2. Per the germline V gene, CDR1 is KGHSH and CDR2 is LQKENI. This CDR3 has 15 amino acids. V shed 3 bases and J 2 bases; nucleotides not matched to a gene: 4. Written as DNA, the CDR3 is TGTGCCAGCTCACCTAGCGGGGCCCTCACAGATACGCAGTATTTT. Translated: CASSPSGALTDTQYF. Supplemented by reference TRBV18 and TRBJ2-3, the full variable domain reads NAGVMQNPRHLVRRRGQEARLRCSPMKGHSHVYWYRQLPEEGLKFMVYLQKENIIDESGMPKERFSAEFPKEGPSILRIQQVVRGDSAAYFCASSPSGALTDTQYFGPGTRLTVL.

The CDR3 nucleotides are TGCGCCAGCAGCCAAGAAATTCCCCCCCTACGGAATGAGCAGTTCTTC. It yields the protein CASSQEIPPLRNEQFF. This rearrangement joins TRBV4-1 to TRBJ2-1; no clear D. CDR3 size: 16 residues. The V end lost 0 bases, the J end lost 7 bases, and 16 bases lay between the germline ends. Germline-derived CDR1 and CDR2 are MGHRA and YSYEKL.

The V and J genes are TRBV28 and TRBJ2-7, with D unclear. Germline-derived CDR1 and CDR2 are MDHEN and SYDVKM. The V gene lost 1 base and the J gene lost 5 bases, with 15 bases spanning the gap. CDR3 length equals 15 residues. The CDR3 loop is CASSLSALVKDEQYF. As DNA, the CDR3 is TGTGCCAGCAGTTTATCTGCCCTAGTGAAGGACGAGCAGTACTTC.

The chain links TRBV6-5 to TRBJ2-7, with TRBD1 matching over 8 bases. The CDR3 is 15 residues long. The V gene's germline CDR1 is MNHEY and CDR2 SVGAGI. V shed 4 bases, J shed 3 bases, and the junction held 8 bases outside the gene matches. The CDR3 DNA is TGTGCCAGCAGTTCTGGGCAGGGGGCGTACTACGAGCAGTACTTC. Translating it yields CASSSGQGAYYEQYF.

This chain connects TRBV6-5 to TRBJ2-1, with 9 bases fitting TRBD1. Germline V gives CDR1 MNHEY, CDR2 SVGAGI. The V segment lost 5 bases and the J segment 6 bases; nucleotides outside the gene matches: 8. The CDR3 loop spans 15 amino acids. CDR3 sequence reads: CASSHRDRAFNEQFF. CDR3 bases: TGTGCCAGCAGTCACCGGGACAGGGCTTTCAATGAGCAGTTCTTC.

The CDR3, as DNA: TGTGCCAGCAGCGTAGTATTTGTCCCTAGCGGGAGGCTGGACAATGAGCAGTTCTTC. Protein product: CASSVVFVPSGRLDNEQFF. The genes are TRBV9 and TRBJ2-1; TRBD2 aligns across 11 bases. The junction had 13 bases not matched to a gene; V was cut back by 0 bases and J by 5 bases. Germline CDR1 is SGDLS and CDR2 is YYNGEE. There are 19 residues in the CDR3. Combining the CDR3 with reference TRBV9 and TRBJ2-1 gives the whole variable domain DSGVTQTPKHLITATGQRVTLRCSPRSGDLSVYWYQQSLDQGLQFLIQYYNGEERAKGNILERFSAQQFPDLHSELNLSSLELGDSALYFCASSVVFVPSGRLDNEQFFGPGTRLTVL.

The chain links TRBV27 to TRBJ2-6; possibly TRBD2 for D (6 bases). The CDR3 has 16 amino acids. Between the trimmed V and J ends, which lost 0 bases and 2 bases, there was a span of 8 bases. Germline V gene lookup returns CDR1 MNHEY and CDR2 SMNVEV (reference sequence). For the CDR3, the DNA is TGTGCCAGCAGTTTATCGGGAGGAGCTGGGGCCAACGTCCTGACTTTC. Residues: CASSLSGGAGANVLTF.

The V gene is TRBV28, the J gene TRBJ1-4; TRBD1 matches at 8 bases. Germline V gene data show CDR1 as MDHEN and CDR2 as SYDVKM. Losses at the gene ends were 6 bases for V and 8 bases for J; bases not matched to a gene: 11. The CDR3 is 15 residues long. The CDR3 spells CASRLGAGGWEKLFF. DNA for the CDR3: TGTGCCAGCAGATTGGGGGCAGGGGGCTGGGAAAAACTGTTTTTT.

This chain connects TRBV2 to TRBJ1-1; unclear D gene. CDR1 and CDR2 (germline): SNHLY, FYNNEI. The CDR3 has 15 residues. Trimming pared 6 bases from V and 0 bases from J, leaving 14 bases between. CDR3 region: CASSLEGAMNTEAFF. CDR3 nucleotides: TGTGCCAGCAGCCTTGAGGGAGCTATGAACACTGAAGCTTTCTTT.

The rearrangement links TRBV5-1 to TRBJ2-1; D possibly corresponds to TRBD1 (6 bases). The CDR3 runs to 15 residues. Germline V gives CDR1 SGHRS, CDR2 YFSETQ. Trimming took 0 bases from V and 2 from J, leaving 9 bases between them. This CDR3 is CASSLGGTPYNEQFF. The CDR3 DNA reads as TGCGCCAGCAGCTTGGGGGGGACACCCTACAATGAGCAGTTCTTC. Drawing the rest from reference TRBV5-1 and TRBJ2-1, the complete variable domain is KAGVTQTPRYLIKTRGQQVTLSCSPISGHRSVSWYQQTPGQGLQFLFEYFSETQRNKGNFPGRFSGRQFSNSRSEMNVSTLELGDSALYLCASSLGGTPYNEQFFGPGTRLTVL.

This chain connects TRBV18 to TRBJ2-1, with 8 bases fitting TRBD2. With 4 bases clipped from V and 7 bases from J, the junction kept 9 bases outside the gene matches. The CDR3 sequence is 15 residues long. The germline gives CDR1 KGHSH, CDR2 LQKENI. CDR3 sequence reads: CASSLQLSGGNEQFF. For the CDR3, the DNA is TGTGCCAGCTCACTCCAGCTGTCGGGAGGGAATGAGCAGTTCTTC.

In the case of this clone: One end of the junction fails to match germline, which may point to a read error. The rearrangement joins TRBV7-7 to TRBJ2-2; 8 nucleotides match TRBD1. This CDR3 contains 16 residues. Germline V gene sequence: CDR1 SSHAT, CDR2 FNYEAQ (reference sequence). The CDR3 region is CASSHRTGFGTGELFF. CDR3 nucleotide sequence: TGTGCTAGCAGCCACAGGACAGGGTTTGGCACCGGGGAGCTGTTTTTT.

The chain is built from TRBV7-2 and TRBJ2-5; 11 nucleotides match TRBD1. This CDR3 contains 15 residues. CDR1 is SGHTA and CDR2 is FQGNSA in the germline V gene. V shed 5 bases and J 4 bases; nucleotides not matched to a gene: 6. CDR3 nucleotides: TGTGCCAGCAGCGACCGGGACAGGGGGAGAGAGACCCAGTACTTC. Encoded protein: CASSDRDRGRETQYF. Full variable domain (missing parts from reference TRBV7-2 and TRBJ2-5): GAGVSQSPSNKVTEKGKDVELRCDPISGHTALYWYRQSLGQGLEFLIYFQGNSAPDKSGLPSDRFSAERTGGSVSTLTIQRTQQEDSAVYLCASSDRDRGRETQYFGPGTRLLVL.

The V and J genes are TRBV5-8 and TRBJ1-3; 9 bases line up with TRBD1. The CDR3 is 15 residues long. V lost 0 bases to trimming and J lost 4 bases; unmatched junction nucleotides: 2. Germline V gene lookup returns CDR1 SGHTS and CDR2 YDEGEE. CDR3 DNA sequence: TGTGCCAGCAGCTTGGCCGGGACAGGGGGAAACACCATATATTTT. Translated: CASSLAGTGGNTIYF.

The genes are TRBV7-2 and TRBJ1-5; D possibly corresponds to TRBD1 (5 bases). The CDR3 loop spans 14 amino acids. Germline loops: CDR1 SGHTA, CDR2 FQGNSA. Between the trimmed V and J ends, which lost 2 bases and 2 bases, there was a span of 7 bases. The CDR3 loop reads CASSLQGGNQPQHF. The CDR3 nucleotides read TGTGCCAGCAGCTTACAGGGTGGCAATCAGCCCCAGCATTTT.